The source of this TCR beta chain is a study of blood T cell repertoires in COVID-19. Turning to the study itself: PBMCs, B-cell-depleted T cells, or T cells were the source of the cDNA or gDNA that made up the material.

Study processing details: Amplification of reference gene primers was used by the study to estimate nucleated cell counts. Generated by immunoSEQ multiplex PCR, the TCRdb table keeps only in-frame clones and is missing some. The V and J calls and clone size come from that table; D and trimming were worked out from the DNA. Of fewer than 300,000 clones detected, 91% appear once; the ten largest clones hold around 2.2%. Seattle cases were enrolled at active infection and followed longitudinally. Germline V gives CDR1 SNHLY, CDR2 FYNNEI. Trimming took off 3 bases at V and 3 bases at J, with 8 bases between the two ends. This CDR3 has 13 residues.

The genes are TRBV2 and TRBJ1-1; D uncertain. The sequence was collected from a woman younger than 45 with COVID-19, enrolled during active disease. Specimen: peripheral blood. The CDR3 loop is CASSDGRHTEAFF. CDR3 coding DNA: TGTGCCAGCAGTGACGGGAGACACACTGAAGCTTTCTTT.